Listed below are T cell receptor beta chains from one sample, sequenced in a study of T-cell reconstitution after alpha-beta-depleted transplantation in children. From the PCR reads, TCRdb called clonotypes with MiXCR, one entry per CDR3 protein. The data hold about 980,000 distinct CDR3 sequences, with 25% to 35% observed a single time. Sample: PBMCs, mostly from graft donor cells, taken 360 days after TCRalphabeta/CD19-depleted stem cell transplant. All receptors come from a boy less than two years old who had a stem cell transplant for SCID, so the T cells may come from the graft donor. The CDR3 runs from the conserved cysteine through the conserved F or W. The order of the fields is CDR3 DNA, CDR3 protein, V gene, D gene, clone size, J gene. The D gene is left open where the match is weak. Only part of the rows carry a size: once, few, many, or a class if the clone is expanded.

CDR3 DNA: TGCAGCGGCACAGGGACGAGCACAGATACGCAGTATTTT
CDR3 protein: CSGTGTSTDTQYF
V gene: TRBV29-1
D gene: -
clone size: -
J gene: TRBJ2-3

CDR3 DNA: TGTGCCATCAGTATGGGACTAGCGGACCTCACCGGGGAGCTGTTTTTT
CDR3 protein: CAISMGLADLTGELFF
V gene: TRBV10-3
D gene: TRBD2
clone size: many
J gene: TRBJ2-2

CDR3 DNA: TGCGCCAGCAGCCCCTACAGTACCGTGGGGGGCCGCGGCACCGGGGAGCTGTTTTTT
CDR3 protein: CASSPYSTVGGRGTGELFF
V gene: TRBV5-1
D gene: -
clone size: -
J gene: TRBJ2-2

CDR3 DNA: TGTGCCACCAGCAGAGATCCCCCGCAGACCCAGTACTTC
CDR3 protein: CATSRDPPQTQYF
V gene: TRBV15
D gene: -
clone size: few
J gene: TRBJ2-5

CDR3 DNA: TGTGCCAGCAGCAGAGGACAGGGGAACGCGGCGGACACTGAAGCTTTCTTT
CDR3 protein: CASSRGQGNAADTEAFF
V gene: TRBV7-9
D gene: TRBD1
clone size: few
J gene: TRBJ1-1

CDR3 DNA: TGTGCCAGCAGCCAAGAAGAGGGGGGCTCCTACGAGCAGTACTTC
CDR3 protein: CASSQEEGGSYEQYF
V gene: TRBV4-2
D gene: -
clone size: -
J gene: TRBJ2-7

CDR3 DNA: TGTGCCAGCAGGCCACAGCTCACTGAAGCTTTCTTT
CDR3 protein: CASRPQLTEAFF
V gene: TRBV12-3/TRBV12-4
D gene: -
clone size: few
J gene: TRBJ1-1

CDR3 DNA: TGTGCCAGCAGCACAGCGGGGGGGCAATACAATGAGCAGTTCTTC
CDR3 protein: CASSTAGGQYNEQFF
V gene: TRBV11-2
D gene: TRBD2
clone size: -
J gene: TRBJ2-1

CDR3 DNA: TGTGCCAGCAGCGCCCGACAGGGGAACACTGAAGCTTTCTTT
CDR3 protein: CASSARQGNTEAFF
V gene: TRBV5-1
D gene: TRBD1
clone size: many
J gene: TRBJ1-1

CDR3 DNA: TGTGCCAGCAGTAGCCCCGGGGGAGGGGCCAACGTCCTGACTTTC
CDR3 protein: CASSSPGGGANVLTF
V gene: TRBV2
D gene: -
clone size: few
J gene: TRBJ2-6

CDR3 DNA: TGTGCCAGCAGCTTAGAGGGGGTACCCAGACCTGAAGCTTTCTTT
CDR3 protein: CASSLEGVPRPEAFF
V gene: TRBV7-2
D gene: -
clone size: -
J gene: TRBJ1-1

CDR3 DNA: TGTGCCACCAGTGATCCCTTTGGGACCCAGTACTTC
CDR3 protein: CATSDPFGTQYF
V gene: TRBV24-1
D gene: -
clone size: -
J gene: TRBJ2-5

CDR3 DNA: TGCGCCAGCAGCTTCATGGACAGGACCTACGAGCAGTACTTC
CDR3 protein: CASSFMDRTYEQYF
V gene: TRBV5-1
D gene: TRBD1
clone size: -
J gene: TRBJ2-7

CDR3 DNA: TGTGCCATCAGTAGGACAGGGGAGGATACGCAGTATTTT
CDR3 protein: CAISRTGEDTQYF
V gene: TRBV10-3
D gene: TRBD1
clone size: -
J gene: TRBJ2-3

CDR3 DNA: TGCGCCAGCAGCTTTACTTCCGGGACTTCCAAAGAGACCCAGTACTTC
CDR3 protein: CASSFTSGTSKETQYF
V gene: TRBV5-1
D gene: -
clone size: -
J gene: TRBJ2-5

CDR3 DNA: TGTGCCAGCAGCCCCCGGGACCCCGAGGATGAAAAACTGTTTTTT
CDR3 protein: CASSPRDPEDEKLFF
V gene: TRBV12-3/TRBV12-4
D gene: -
clone size: few
J gene: TRBJ1-4

CDR3 DNA: TGTGCCAGCAGCGTCCCTAGCGGGGGTGCGGAGACCCAGTACTTC
CDR3 protein: CASSVPSGGAETQYF
V gene: TRBV9
D gene: TRBD2
clone size: -
J gene: TRBJ2-5

CDR3 DNA: TGTGCCAGCGGCCCCGGAACAGATACGCAGTATTTT
CDR3 protein: CASGPGTDTQYF
V gene: TRBV12-3/TRBV12-4
D gene: -
clone size: -
J gene: TRBJ2-3

CDR3 DNA: TGCGCCAGCAGCAGACTACAGAACACAGATACGCAGTATTTT
CDR3 protein: CASSRLQNTDTQYF
V gene: TRBV5-1
D gene: -
clone size: -
J gene: TRBJ2-3

CDR3 DNA: TGTGCCAGCAGCCCGGGCAGCGGGGGAAACTATGGCTACACCTTC
CDR3 protein: CASSPGSGGNYGYTF
V gene: TRBV7-8
D gene: -
clone size: -
J gene: TRBJ1-2

CDR3 DNA: TGCAGTGCTGTCCTCGGGCGGCCAGATACGCAGTATTTT
CDR3 protein: CSAVLGRPDTQYF
V gene: TRBV20-1
D gene: -
clone size: few
J gene: TRBJ2-3

CDR3 DNA: TGTGCCAGCACCATGGGGGGGAATAACAATGAGCAGTTCTTC
CDR3 protein: CASTMGGNNNEQFF
V gene: TRBV2
D gene: TRBD2
clone size: -
J gene: TRBJ2-1

CDR3 DNA: TGCGCCAGCAGCCAAAGCCTCCTCACCTACGAGCAGTACTTC
CDR3 protein: CASSQSLLTYEQYF
V gene: TRBV4-1
D gene: -
clone size: few
J gene: TRBJ2-7